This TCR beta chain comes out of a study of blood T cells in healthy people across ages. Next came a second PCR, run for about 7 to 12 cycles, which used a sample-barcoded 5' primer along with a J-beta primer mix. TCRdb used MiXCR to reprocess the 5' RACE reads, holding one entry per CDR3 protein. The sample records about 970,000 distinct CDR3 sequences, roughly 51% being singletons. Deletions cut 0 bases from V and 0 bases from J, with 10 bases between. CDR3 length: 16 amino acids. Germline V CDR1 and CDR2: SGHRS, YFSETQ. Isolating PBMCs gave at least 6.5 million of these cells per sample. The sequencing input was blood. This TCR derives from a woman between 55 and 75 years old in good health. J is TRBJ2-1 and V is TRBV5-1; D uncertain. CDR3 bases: TGCGCCAGCAGCTTGGCGGGTCTGAGCTCCTACAATGAGCAGTTCTTC. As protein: CASSLAGLSSYNEQFF.